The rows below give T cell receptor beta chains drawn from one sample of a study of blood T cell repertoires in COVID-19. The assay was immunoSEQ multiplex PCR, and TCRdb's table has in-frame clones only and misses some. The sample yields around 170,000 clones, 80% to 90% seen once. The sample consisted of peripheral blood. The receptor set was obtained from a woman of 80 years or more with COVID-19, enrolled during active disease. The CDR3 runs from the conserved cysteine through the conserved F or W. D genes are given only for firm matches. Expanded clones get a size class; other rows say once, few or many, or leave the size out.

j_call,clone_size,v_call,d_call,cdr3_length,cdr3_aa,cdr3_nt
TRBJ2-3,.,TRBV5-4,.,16,CASSLARRGSTDTQYF,TGTGCCAGCAGCTTGGCCCGACGGGGTAGCACAGATACGCAGTATTTT
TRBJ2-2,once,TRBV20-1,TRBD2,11,CSARDRLAVFF,TGCAGTGCTAGAGATCGGCTAGCGGTGTTTTTT
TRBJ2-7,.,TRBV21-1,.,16,CASSNRSGLSYHEQYF,TGTGCCAGCAGCAATCGTTCAGGACTTTCGTACCACGAGCAGTACTTC
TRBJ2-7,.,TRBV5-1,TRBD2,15,CASSSAPGGTYEQYF,TGCGCCAGCAGCTCCGCCCCGGGGGGGACCTACGAGCAGTACTTC
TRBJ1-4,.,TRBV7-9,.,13,CASSLQVGEKLFF,TGTGCCAGCAGCTTACAGGTCGGTGAAAAACTGTTTTTT
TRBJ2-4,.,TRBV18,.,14,CASSPLLAKNIQYF,TGTGCCAGCTCACCGTTACTAGCCAAAAACATTCAGTACTTC
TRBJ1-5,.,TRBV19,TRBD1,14,CASKKDRGGQPQHF,TGTGCCAGTAAAAAAGACAGGGGTGGACAGCCCCAGCATTTT
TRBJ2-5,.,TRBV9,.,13,CASSPGLVGTQYF,TGTGCCAGCTCCCCCGGTCTAGTCGGGACCCAGTACTTC
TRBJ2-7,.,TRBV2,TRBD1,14,CASKTQGWAYEQYF,TGTGCCAGCAAGACACAGGGGTGGGCCTACGAGCAGTACTTC
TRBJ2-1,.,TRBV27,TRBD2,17,CASSLWGSSGAYNEQFF,TGTGCCAGCAGTTTATGGGGGTCTAGCGGGGCCTACAATGAGCAGTTCTTC
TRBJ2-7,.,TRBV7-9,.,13,CASSFGGTYEQYF,TGTGCCAGCAGCTTTGGGGGGACCTACGAGCAGTACTTC
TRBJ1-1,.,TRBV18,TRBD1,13,CASSTGTGWEAFF,TGTGCCAGCTCAACAGGGACAGGGTGGGAAGCTTTCTTT
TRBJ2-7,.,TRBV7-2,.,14,CASSFFRGVNEQYF,TGTGCCAGCAGCTTCTTCAGGGGGGTCAACGAGCAGTACTTC
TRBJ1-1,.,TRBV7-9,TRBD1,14,CASSPGQGASEAFF,TGTGCCAGCAGCCCCGGACAGGGGGCATCCGAAGCTTTCTTT
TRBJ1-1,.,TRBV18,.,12,CASSPPNTEAFF,TGTGCCAGCTCACCCCCTAACACTGAAGCTTTCTTT
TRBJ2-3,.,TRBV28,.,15,CASIEGGHRTDTQYF,TGTGCCAGCATTGAAGGGGGACATCGCACAGATACGCAGTATTTT
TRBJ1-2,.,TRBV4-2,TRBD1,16,CASSQGPDRGAYGYTF,TGTGCCAGCAGCCAAGGCCCCGACAGGGGGGCCTATGGCTACACCTTC
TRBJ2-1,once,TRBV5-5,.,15,CASSPRDSDYNEQFF,TGTGCCAGCAGCCCACGGGACTCCGATTACAATGAGCAGTTCTTC
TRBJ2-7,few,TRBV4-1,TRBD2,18,CASSQDIVSGTSDDEQYF,TGCGCCAGCAGCCAAGATATAGTTTCGGGGACTAGCGATGACGAGCAGTACTTC
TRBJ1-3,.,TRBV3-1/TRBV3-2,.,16,CASSPRGGLFRDTIYF,TGTGCCAGCAGCCCCCGGGGAGGGTTGTTCAGGGACACCATATATTTT
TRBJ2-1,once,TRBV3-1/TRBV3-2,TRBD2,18,CASSQENGAGAVYNEQFF,TGTGCCAGCAGCCAAGAGAATGGGGCGGGAGCGGTTTACAATGAGCAGTTCTTC
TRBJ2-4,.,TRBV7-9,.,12,CASSLLENIQYF,TGTGCCAGCAGCTTGTTAGAAAACATTCAGTACTTC
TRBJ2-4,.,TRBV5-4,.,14,CASSLGGRDNIQYF,TGTGCCAGCAGCTTGGGGGGGCGCGATAACATTCAGTACTTC
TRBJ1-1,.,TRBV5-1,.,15,CASSLERYMNTEAFF,TGCGCCAGCAGCTTGGAGAGGTACATGAACACTGAAGCTTTCTTT
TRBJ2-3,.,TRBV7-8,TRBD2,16,CASSPYAGGRTDTQYF,TGTGCCAGCAGCCCCTACGCGGGAGGAAGGACAGATACGCAGTATTTT
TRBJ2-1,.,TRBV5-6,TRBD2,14,CASSPAGGLNEQFF,TGTGCCAGCAGCCCAGCGGGGGGGCTCAATGAGCAGTTCTTC
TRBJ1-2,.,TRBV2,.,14,CATAQDPNLYGYTF,TGTGCCACTGCACAGGACCCGAACCTATATGGCTACACCTTC
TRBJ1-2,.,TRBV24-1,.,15,CATSDLVGGNYGYTF,TGTGCCACCAGTGATTTGGTAGGAGGGAACTATGGCTACACCTTC